This TCR beta chain appears in the sequencing data of a study of cytomegalovirus exposure and HLA in healthy donors. The germline CDR1 and CDR2 sequences are MNHNS and SASEGT. The CDR3 extends over 13 amino acids. Trimming removed 5 bases at V and 6 bases at J, with 13 bases between. 60 Vbeta and 13 Jbeta primers were used in PCR. Generated by immunoSEQ multiplex PCR, the TCRdb table keeps only in-frame clones and is missing some. This repertoire shows 200,000 to 250,000 clones, roughly 75% found once; its top ten account for approximately 1.7%. What was sequenced was PBMCs. V and J are TRBV6-1 and TRBJ1-2, with D possibly being TRBD1 (5 bases). The clonotype was recovered from a young woman in good health and CMV-seronegative. CDR3 amino acids: CASSRARGDGYTF. The CDR3 DNA sequence: TGTGCCAGCAGTAGGGCCCGGGGGGATGGCTACACCTTC.